Detailed here is one T cell receptor beta chain. This sample is part of a study of blood T cell repertoires in COVID-19. Study in general: Researchers got acute and convalescent COVID-19 samples from the United States, Italy and Spain. From T cells, B-cell-depleted T cells, or PBMCs came the material, which was cDNA or gDNA.

Original handling: Counts of nucleated cells, estimated from reference gene primer amplification, were obtained. Some clones are missing from TCRdb's copy, which holds only in-frame ones; the method was immunoSEQ multiplex PCR. D and trimming were read from the DNA, whereas the V and J calls and clone size are those reported in that table. The sample yields 270,000 or so clones, approximately 90% seen once. This CDR3 contains 14 residues. CDR1 KGHSH and CDR2 LQKENI come from the germline V gene. Trimming pared 5 bases from V and 3 bases from J, leaving 13 bases between. The chain couples TRBV18 to TRBJ1-1; tentatively, D is TRBD1 (5 bases). The sequenced sample was peripheral blood. This clonotype was sampled from a woman aged 25 to 39 with active or convalescent COVID-19. The chain's CDR3 is CASSTKAGDTEAFF. CDR3 DNA: TGTGCCAGCTCAACTAAAGCGGGGGACACTGAAGCTTTCTTT.